This entry concerns a single T cell receptor (beta chain). The primer mix had 60 Vbeta and 13 Jbeta primers. TCRdb's table, derived via immunoSEQ multiplex PCR, lists solely in-frame clones and lacks some. The table lists 100,000 to 150,000 clones, approximately 80% of them singletons. The sample comes from a study of cytomegalovirus exposure and HLA in healthy donors. Study-wide background: Ancestry clustering placed around four fifths of around 400 genotyped donors in the Caucasian-associated cluster.

The sample comprised PBMCs. This sequence was found in a female donor in good health and CMV-seronegative.

Written as DNA, the CDR3 is TGTGCCACTAAACGTAGCTCCTACGAGCAGTACTTC. Its protein is CATKRSSYEQYF. The chain combines TRBV27 with TRBJ2-7; D is unclear. Trimming removed 10 bases from V and 0 bases from J, with 10 bases in between. In germline, CDR1 is MNHEY, CDR2 SMNVEV (reference sequence). The CDR3 sequence is 12 residues long.